Listed here are 5 T cell receptor beta chains from one sample, sequenced in a study of cytotoxic CD8 clonotypes in ibrutinib-treated CLL. Sequenced by immunoSEQ multiplex PCR; TCRdb stores in-frame clones only, minus some. This sample has roughly 40,000 clones, with roughly three quarters found just once. The sequencing used PBMCs, collected after 12 months of ibrutinib treatment. The receptors shown here come from a human donor with chronic lymphocytic leukemia.

The chain employs TRBV7-8 and TRBJ2-1; 10 bases map to TRBD2. This CDR3 comprises 15 residues. Germline V lookup: CDR1 SGHVS, CDR2 FQNEAQ. Losses at the gene ends were 4 bases for V and 7 bases for J; bases not matched to a gene: 7. The DNA of the CDR3 is TGTGCCAGCAGCTCTCGACTAGCGGGTTGGAATGAGCAGTTCTTC. Translation gives CASSSRLAGWNEQFF.

The rearrangement uses TRBV2 and TRBJ2-7; the D is unclear. The CDR3 sequence is 13 residues long. From germline, CDR1 is SNHLY and CDR2 FYNNEI. V lost 10 bases to trimming and J lost 3 bases, with 16 bases between them. The CDR3 protein is CAIRMIGGYEQYF. The CDR3, as DNA: TGTGCCATCCGGATGATAGGCGGCTACGAGCAGTACTTC.

This sequence joins TRBV10-1 and TRBJ2-1, with 11 bases fitting TRBD2. Germline V lookup: CDR1 WNHNN, CDR2 SYGVQD (reference sequence). This CDR3 has 16 amino acids. V lost 0 bases and J lost 7; bases outside the gene matches: 5. In DNA form, the CDR3 reads TGCGCCAGCAGTGAGTCTAGCGGGAGGGCCAGGAATGAGCAGTTCTTC. It specifies CASSESSGRARNEQFF.

This sequence joins TRBV6-5 and TRBJ1-1; D is unclear. Trimming pared 7 bases from V and 0 bases from J, leaving 9 bases between. Germline V gene sequence: CDR1 MNHEY, CDR2 SVGAGI. CDR3 size: 13 residues. The DNA of the CDR3 is TGTGCCAGCAAGGACGTTATGAACACTGAAGCTTTCTTT. Residues: CASKDVMNTEAFF.

The chain joins TRBV9 to TRBJ1-3, with TRBD1 matching 8 bases. V lost 0 bases to trimming and J lost 4 bases; unmatched junction nucleotides: 0. The CDR3 totals 14 residues. The V gene's germline CDR1 is SGDLS and CDR2 YYNGEE. The CDR3: CASSVGDRGNTIYF. CDR3 bases: TGTGCCAGCAGCGTAGGGGACAGGGGAAACACCATATATTTT.